One and the same sample provided the 24 T cell receptor beta chains below, sequenced in a study of T cells in Graves' hyperthyroidism and ophthalmopathy. RNA transcripts gave rise to amplified TCR beta CDR3 regions. The primer set for the first-round RT-PCR of the TCR CDR3 was HTBI. TCRdb reprocessed the multiplex PCR reads via MiXCR and lists one record per CDR3 protein. The sample includes about 400,000 distinct CDR3 sequences, approximately 15% seen only once; the top ten take 32%. The specimen sequenced was blood. These receptors were obtained from a woman aged 25 to 39 with Graves' hyperthyroidism.

Many counts were recorded for this clonotype. The chain carries TRBV12-3 or TRBV12-4 and TRBJ2-1; 10 bases agree with TRBD2. The CDR3 loop spans 16 amino acids. The junction had 10 bases not matched to a gene; V was cut back by 3 bases and J by 8 bases. This chain's CDR3 is CASSFRAGGVSDEQFF. CDR3 coding DNA: TGTGCCAGCAGTTTTAGAGCGGGAGGGGTCTCGGATGAGCAGTTCTTC.

This clonotype was seen many times. The CDR3 is CASSTRTGRNEQFF. The CDR3 DNA reads TGTGCCAGCAGTACTAGGACAGGGAGGAATGAGCAGTTCTTC. The V and J genes are TRBV12-3 or TRBV12-4 and TRBJ2-1; TRBD1 matches 8 bases. This CDR3 is 14 amino acids long. With 5 bases clipped from V and 7 bases from J, the junction kept 7 bases outside the gene matches.

A remark on this clonotype: This may be a read error: a much more frequent sequence differs by one nucleotide. The rearrangement uses TRBV20-1 and TRBJ2-5; no clear D. The CDR3 contains 12 residues. The germline gives CDR1 DFQATT, CDR2 SNEGSKA (reference sequence). The DNA for the CDR3 is TGCAATGCTAGACCGGTGCTACAGACCCAGTACTTC. Translated, it gives CNARPVLQTQYF.

This clonotype has a count of ten or more. The chain is built from TRBV15 and TRBJ1-6, with D hard to call. The CDR3 has 15 residues. The V gene's germline CDR1 is LNHNV and CDR2 YYDKDF (reference sequence). V lost 0 bases, J lost 3 bases, and 6 bases lay in between. CDR3 amino acids: CATSRDKGYNSPLHF. The CDR3 DNA is TGTGCCACCAGCAGAGATAAGGGCTATAATTCACCCCTCCACTTT.

This clonotype was seen ten or more times. The V call is TRBV3-1, the J call TRBJ1-1; D ambiguous. The CDR3 length is 17 residues. Trimming stripped 1 base from V and 1 base from J, with 16 bases between. Germline CDR1 and CDR2: LGHDT and YNNKEL (reference sequence). DNA of the CDR3: TGTGCCAGCAGCCAAGTACTCCTCGTGCAGACGAACACTGAAGCTTTCTTT. Its translation: CASSQVLLVQTNTEAFF.

The table lists this clonotype with many counts. This chain connects TRBV2 to TRBJ2-7; D gene uncertain. The CDR3 loop spans 12 amino acids. Germline V gene lookup returns CDR1 SNHLY and CDR2 FYNNEI. Trimming removed 8 bases at V and 0 bases at J, with 8 bases between. The CDR3 sequence is CASEPSSYEQYF. CDR3 nucleotide sequence: TGTGCCAGCGAACCCAGCTCCTACGAGCAGTACTTC.

The V gene is TRBV29-1, the J gene TRBJ1-1; D is undetermined. Trimming removed 1 base from V and 1 base from J, with 13 bases in between. There are 15 residues in the CDR3. Germline assignment: CDR1 SQVTM and CDR2 ANQGSEA. This CDR3 reads CSVEVAPVRNTEAFF. The CDR3 coding sequence is TGCAGCGTTGAAGTGGCCCCAGTTAGGAACACTGAAGCTTTCTTT.

The chain recombines TRBV9 with TRBJ2-1; 7 bases agree with TRBD1. CDR1 is SGDLS and CDR2 is YYNGEE in the germline V gene. Trimming cost V 3 bases and J 4 bases; bases outside gene matches: 7. The CDR3 extends over 15 amino acids. The CDR3 nucleotides read TGTGCCAGCAGCGAAACAGGGGCGAGATACAATGAGCAGTTCTTC. This codes for CASSETGARYNEQFF.

This clonotype was picked up many times. This chain joins TRBV11-2 and TRBJ2-7; tentatively, D is TRBD1 (6 bases). CDR1 and CDR2 from the germline V gene are SGHAT and FQNNGV. The CDR3 runs to 16 residues. V gave up 4 bases and J gave up 2 bases, with 18 bases separating them. CDR3 sequence reads: CASSSVQYRDAYEQYF. The CDR3 DNA is TGTGCCAGCAGCTCCGTCCAGTACAGGGACGCCTACGAGCAGTACTTC.

The chain carries TRBV20-1 and TRBJ2-7, with unresolved D. V lost 3 bases and J 2 bases, leaving 8 bases between the germline ends. This CDR3 is 12 amino acids long. CDR1 is DFQATT and CDR2 is SNEGSKA in the germline V gene (reference sequence). The CDR3 spells CSASPTTYEQYF. DNA of the CDR3: TGCAGTGCTAGCCCAACTACCTACGAGCAGTACTTC.

This clonotype was recorded a few times. V is TRBV19 and J is TRBJ2-2; 9 bases match TRBD2. Trimming removed 6 bases from V and 3 bases from J; junction bases left unmatched: 8. In germline, CDR1 is LNHDA, CDR2 SQIVND (reference sequence). The CDR3 loop spans 16 amino acids. CDR3 amino acids: CASSVPRTSDTGELFF. The CDR3 DNA reads as TGTGCCAGTAGCGTGCCGAGGACTAGCGACACCGGGGAGCTGTTTTTT.

The table lists this clonotype with a few counts. CDR3 nucleotides: TGTGCCAGCAGTGACAGGTGGGACCAGCCCCAGCATTTT. Its translation: CASSDRWDQPQHF. This chain connects TRBV12-3 or TRBV12-4 to TRBJ1-5; D may be TRBD1 (6 bases). Trimming took 5 bases from V and 7 from J, leaving 12 bases between them. The CDR3 has 13 residues.

The chain recombines TRBV5-1 with TRBJ2-3; weak D call: TRBD1 (6 bases). Germline CDR1 is SGHRS and CDR2 is YFSETQ. V shed 3 bases and J shed 0 bases, with 14 bases lying between them. This CDR3 is built from 16 residues. The CDR3 is CASSWEQGQSTDTQYF. The CDR3, as DNA: TGCGCCAGCAGCTGGGAGCAGGGGCAGAGCACAGATACGCAGTATTTT.

This clonotype came up many times. This chain links TRBV27 with TRBJ2-3, with D possibly being TRBD1 (5 bases). Germline assignment: CDR1 MNHEY and CDR2 SMNVEV (reference sequence). V lost 9 bases, J lost 2 bases, and 12 bases lay in between. The CDR3 is made up of 13 amino acids. DNA for the CDR3: TGTGCCAGTAAAGACAGAAACACAGATACGCAGTATTTT. Protein sequence: CASKDRNTDTQYF.

The chain recombines TRBV27 with TRBJ2-7; 8 nucleotides line up with TRBD1. This CDR3 spans 14 amino acids. Trimming at V came to 5 bases and at J to 3 bases, leaving 6 bases not matched to a gene. Germline values: CDR1 MNHEY, CDR2 SMNVEV (reference sequence). CDR3 protein: CASSAPGQDYEQYF. CDR3 DNA: TGTGCCAGCAGTGCACCGGGACAGGACTACGAGCAGTACTTC.

This clonotype was seen only a few times. This chain links TRBV29-1 with TRBJ1-1; 11 bases fit TRBD1. After removal of 4 bases from V and 7 bases from J, the junction contained 2 bases not matched to a gene. The germline V gene has CDR1 SQVTM and CDR2 ANQGSEA. CDR3 length: 12 residues. Written as DNA, the CDR3 is TGCAGCGTTGCCGGGACAGGGGGTGAAGCTTTCTTT. It is translated as CSVAGTGGEAFF. Variable domain in full (rest from reference TRBV29-1 and TRBJ1-1): SAVISQKPSRDICQRGTSLTIQCQVDSQVTMMFWYRQQPGQSLTLIATANQGSEATYESGFVIDKFPISRPNLTFSTLTVSNMSPEDSSIYLCSVAGTGGEAFFGQGTRLTVV.

This sequence joins TRBV6-1 and TRBJ2-1, with D tentatively TRBD1 or TRBD2 (5 bases each). Trimming shortened V by 5 bases and J by 9 bases, and 11 bases separated the two germline ends. Per the germline V gene, CDR1 is MNHNS and CDR2 is SASEGT. The length of the CDR3 is 12 residues. The CDR3 sequence: CASSRTRGEQFF. The CDR3 DNA is TGTGCCAGCAGTCGAACTAGGGGTGAGCAGTTCTTC.

This clonotype was detected ten times or more. The chain is built from TRBV18 and TRBJ1-3, with D perhaps matching TRBD1 (5 bases). The V gene lost 2 bases and the J gene lost 2 bases, with 10 bases spanning the gap. Germline V gene data show CDR1 as KGHSH and CDR2 as LQKENI. This CDR3 has 15 residues. CDR3 sequence (DNA): TGTGCCAGCTCACCAGGCAGGGTAACTGGAAACACCATATATTTT. This codes for CASSPGRVTGNTIYF.

At least ten counts were recorded for this clonotype. This chain uses TRBV7-9 with TRBJ1-1, with D possibly being TRBD1 (5 bases). V lost 3 bases to trimming and J lost 11 bases, with 16 bases between them. The CDR3 totals 13 residues. CDR1 and CDR2 from the germline V gene are SEHNR and FQNEAQ (reference sequence). CDR3 nucleotides: TGTGCCAGCAGCTTGGGACCCCAACGGCAGGCTTTCTTT. Amino acid sequence: CASSLGPQRQAFF.

This clonotype was seen only a few times. As DNA, the CDR3 is TGTGCCAGCAGCCCGGGACAGGGAGGTGATACGCAGTATTTT. Its protein product is CASSPGQGGDTQYF. V is TRBV14 and J is TRBJ2-3; 9 nucleotides match TRBD1. Germline CDR1 and CDR2: SGHDN and FVKESK. The CDR3 consists of 14 residues. With 4 bases clipped from V and 6 bases from J, the junction kept 5 bases outside the gene matches.

This clonotype was recorded a few times. J is TRBJ2-7 and V is TRBV5-6; TRBD2 is a possible D gene (5 bases). The V end was cut by 0 bases, the J end by 0 bases, with 13 bases between. Germline V gene lookup returns CDR1 SGHDT and CDR2 YYEEEE. The CDR3 is 16 residues long. CDR3: CASSLAGVAPSYEQYF. CDR3 DNA sequence: TGTGCCAGCAGCTTGGCCGGGGTAGCGCCCTCCTACGAGCAGTACTTC.

The chain uses TRBV24-1 and TRBJ1-1; D call uncertain. The germline V and J ends were trimmed by 3 bases and 3 bases, with 13 bases remaining between them. The CDR3 contains 15 residues. Germline assignment: CDR1 KGHDR and CDR2 SFDVKD. CDR3 loop: CATSDETPGYTEAFF. DNA for the CDR3: TGTGCCACCAGTGATGAGACCCCGGGATACACTGAAGCTTTCTTT.

The sample holds a few counts of this clonotype. The germline gene is not matched at one end of the junction; a read error may be the cause. The genes are TRBV6-9 and TRBJ1-2; TRBD1 matches 7 bases. In germline, CDR1 is MNHGY, CDR2 SVAAGI. CDR3 length equals 17 residues. This CDR3 reads CASSYQWDRAFNYGYAF. CDR3 nucleotide sequence: TGTGCCAGCAGTTACCAATGGGACAGAGCTTTCAACTATGGCTACGCCTTC.

The CDR3 region is CASSAWGTKNIQYF. The CDR3 DNA reads TGTGCCAGCAGTGCATGGGGGACCAAAAACATTCAGTACTTC. The chain links TRBV27 to TRBJ2-4; D is possibly TRBD1 or TRBD2 (5 bases each). This CDR3 region has 14 residues. Per germline, CDR1 MNHEY and CDR2 SMNVEV (reference sequence). Trimming removed 5 bases from V and 2 bases from J, with 10 bases in between.